The TCR beta chain under discussion was sequenced for a study of T cells in localized non-small cell lung cancer. General observations from the study: In adjacent lung, a median about 54 of the top 100 tumor clones were found. Uninvolved adjacent lung had more T cell clonality than any other tissue, topping tumor.

With regard to this clone: No antigen is known for it.

The V end lost 0 bases, the J end lost 3 bases, and 13 bases lay between the germline ends. CDR3 length equals 15 residues. Germline CDR1 SGHTS, CDR2 YDEGEE. This table comes from immunoSEQ multiplex PCR, and its TCRdb copy is limited to in-frame clones, with some not included. The sample shows about 41,000 clones, around 87% of them seen only once. The chain employs TRBV5-8 and TRBJ2-7; D gene uncertain. The sequence came from a woman between 18 and 55 years old with stage III lung adenocarcinoma. The specimen comprised peripheral blood, sampled before any cancer treatment. Here the CDR3 DNA reads TGTGCCAGCAGCTTGGCTTATTCGGGCAACTACGAGCAGTACTTC. It yields the protein CASSLAYSGNYEQYF.